A single sample gave rise to the 10 T cell receptor beta chains below, sequenced in a study of post-analysis software for immune sequencing data (dated by TCRdb to the mid-2010s). The receptor library was made with PCR. TCRdb shows the sequencer as Illumina HiSeq 2500. To reduce PCR and sequencing biases, unique molecular identifiers were incorporated into the TCR beta cDNA libraries. In TCRdb, the public reads were trimmed at Q25 with fastp and aligned with MiXCR, with productive beta chains retained. Each record represents a unique CDR3 protein, reported with the most common genes and DNA among its rows. Present in this sample are roughly 580,000 distinct CDR3 sequences, 44% of which were seen just once. In total, the top ten clones hold about 1.5% of the sample. These receptors have no identified antigens. Study-wide findings and limitations: Significantly higher frequencies in patients than in controls were found for roughly 5 TRBV segments, including TRBV5-6, TRBV5-1 and TRBV20-1.

What was sequenced was blood. The source is a girl aged 10-17 years with multiple sclerosis.

This clonotype has a handful of counts. This chain uses TRBV5-6 with TRBJ1-1, with D possibly matching TRBD1 (5 bases). Trimming shortened V by 3 bases and J by 6 bases, and 15 bases separated the two germline ends. Per germline, CDR1 SGHDT and CDR2 YYEEEE. The CDR3 length is 14 residues. CDR3 DNA: TGTGCCAGCAGCTCGGGACCCCCGGGAGCTGAAGCTTTCTTT. Encoded protein: CASSSGPPGAEAFF.

The V and J genes are TRBV24-1 and TRBJ2-1; D gene uncertain. V lost 4 bases and J lost 5, with 8 bases in between. CDR3 size: 13 residues. The germline gives CDR1 KGHDR, CDR2 SFDVKD. The chain's CDR3 is CATSDPVNNEQFF. The CDR3 nucleotides read TGTGCCACCAGTGACCCGGTAAACAATGAGCAGTTCTTC.

This clonotype was seen repeatedly, ten times or more. The chain has TRBV6-4 and TRBJ2-5, with D tentatively TRBD1 (5 bases). Germline V gene lookup returns CDR1 MRHNA and CDR2 SNTAGT. V was trimmed by 4 bases and J by 5 bases, leaving 11 bases between them. CDR3 size: 13 residues. CDR3 loop: CASSVDRGETQYF. For the CDR3, the DNA is TGTGCCAGCAGTGTCGACAGAGGCGAGACCCAGTACTTC.

This clonotype occurred a few times. This chain uses TRBV11-2 with TRBJ2-7, with TRBD2 matching over 13 bases. The V gene end was trimmed by 6 bases and the J gene end by 7 bases; junction bases not matched to a gene: 6. CDR3 length: 14 residues. From germline, CDR1 is SGHAT and CDR2 FQNNGV. Here the CDR3 DNA reads TGTGCCAGCAGTTGGACTAGCGGGGGCAGGGAGCAGTACTTC. Its translation: CASSWTSGGREQYF.

The gene calls are TRBV12-3 or TRBV12-4 and TRBJ2-5; 7 nucleotides agree with TRBD2. Gene TRBJ2-7 matches the end of the DNA better, so the J call may be wrong. The CDR3 is made up of 16 amino acids. The chain's CDR3 is CASSGGLADLFYEQYF. The CDR3 coding sequence is TGTGCCAGCAGTGGAGGGCTAGCGGATTTGTTCTACGAGCAGTACTTC.

This clonotype was recorded at least ten times. The rearrangement joins TRBV4-1 to TRBJ1-2; D gene uncertain. The CDR3 loop spans 13 amino acids. V lost 0 bases to trimming and J lost 12 bases, with 14 bases between them. CDR1 is MGHRA, CDR2 YSYEKL, per germline. For the CDR3, the DNA is TGCGCCAGCAGCCAAGATCTAGAGCGGGCGGACACCTTC. It is translated as CASSQDLERADTF.

The gene calls are TRBV5-1 and TRBJ2-7; D is unclear. Trimming took 3 bases from V and 0 from J, leaving 10 bases between them. Germline assignment: CDR1 SGHRS and CDR2 YFSETQ. The CDR3 contains 14 residues. The CDR3 region has the DNA TGCGCCAGCAGCTCCGACGGATCCTCCTACGAGCAGTACTTC. It specifies CASSSDGSSYEQYF.

The rearrangement links TRBV4-1 to TRBJ1-2; maybe TRBD1 (5 bases). This CDR3 comprises 12 residues. In germline, CDR1 is MGHRA, CDR2 YSYEKL. Deletions cut 1 base from V and 11 bases from J, with 11 bases between. The CDR3 loop reads CASSQAGTIYTF. In DNA form, the CDR3 reads TGCGCCAGCAGCCAAGCGGGGACGATTTACACCTTC.

For this clonotype: Sequence at one end of the junction differs from germline and may be a read error. V and J are TRBV4-1 and TRBJ1-2; D not resolved. This CDR3 comprises 14 residues. The germline V gene has CDR1 MGHRA and CDR2 YSYEKL. The CDR3 reads CASSQDRGFYSYTF. The CDR3 nucleotides read TGCGCCAGCAGCCAAGATCGGGGATTCTATAGCTACACCTTC.

The rearrangement joins TRBV5-1 to TRBJ1-4; D gene uncertain. Germline CDR1 and CDR2: SGHRS and YFSETQ. Trimming pared 0 bases from V and 0 bases from J, leaving 6 bases between. The CDR3 contains 15 residues. The CDR3 DNA is TGCGCCAGCAGCTTGGACCCGACAACTAATGAAAAACTGTTTTTT. This sequence encodes CASSLDPTTNEKLFF. Filled out from reference TRBV5-1 and TRBJ1-4, the complete variable domain reads KAGVTQTPRYLIKTRGQQVTLSCSPISGHRSVSWYQQTPGQGLQFLFEYFSETQRNKGNFPGRFSGRQFSNSRSEMNVSTLELGDSALYLCASSLDPTTNEKLFFGSGTQLSVL.